A selection of T cell receptor beta chains follows, all from one sample in a study of CD8+ T cells in alopecia areata. The repertoire was sequenced with immunoSEQ multiplex PCR; TCRdb's copy has only in-frame clones and lacks some. The table includes a few hundred thousand clones, 35% to 40% detected once. The source was CD4+ T cells sorted from blood, collected at week 34, from a patient treated with tofacitinib. The receptor set was obtained from a human donor with alopecia areata. Each CDR3 is given with its conserved first and last residue. The D gene is left open where the match is weak. Clone sizes are given selectively: once, few, many, or a class where the clone is expanded.

D: NA; J: TRBJ2-2; size: NA; V: TRBV7-9; CDR3: CASSLVSMDTGELFF; DNA: TGTGCCAGCAGCTTAGTTTCTATGGACACCGGGGAGCTGTTTTTT
D: NA; J: TRBJ2-7; size: NA; V: TRBV30; CDR3: CAINSGNEQYF; DNA: TGTGCAATCAACTCAGGGAACGAGCAGTACTTC
D: NA; J: TRBJ1-5; size: few; V: TRBV19; CDR3: CASSIEGYSNQPQHF; DNA: TGTGCCAGTAGTATCGAGGGATATAGCAATCAGCCCCAGCATTTT
D: TRBD1; J: TRBJ2-7; size: NA; V: TRBV29-1; CDR3: CSVIPWDRRSYEQYF; DNA: TGCAGCGTCATTCCTTGGGACAGGCGGTCCTACGAGCAGTACTTC
D: NA; J: TRBJ2-4; size: once; V: TRBV5-1; CDR3: CASSLNPRDNKNIQYF; DNA: TGCGCCAGCAGCCTGAATCCCCGGGACAACAAAAACATTCAGTACTTC
D: TRBD2; J: TRBJ2-1; size: NA; V: TRBV7-3; CDR3: CASSFSMLAGGGGEQFF; DNA: TGTGCCAGCAGCTTTTCTATGCTAGCGGGAGGCGGAGGTGAGCAGTTCTTC
D: NA; J: TRBJ2-7; size: few; V: TRBV27; CDR3: CASSFPGQKQYF; DNA: TGTGCCAGCAGTTTCCCAGGCCAGAAGCAGTACTTC
D: NA; J: TRBJ1-1; size: NA; V: TRBV7-6; CDR3: CASSPQVGQNTEAFF; DNA: TGTGCCAGCAGCCCCCAGGTCGGGCAGAACACTGAAGCTTTCTTT
D: NA; J: TRBJ2-1; size: NA; V: TRBV20-1; CDR3: CSARGYNEQFF; DNA: TGCAGTGCTAGAGGATACAATGAGCAGTTCTTC
D: TRBD1; J: TRBJ1-2; size: NA; V: TRBV5-1; CDR3: CASSLDRGGNGYTF; DNA: TGCGCCAGCAGCTTGGACAGGGGAGGGAATGGCTACACCTTC
D: NA; J: TRBJ1-2; size: few; V: TRBV6-5; CDR3: CASSPQGNYGYTF; DNA: TGTGCCAGCAGCCCTCAGGGAAACTATGGCTACACCTTC
D: TRBD1; J: TRBJ1-2; size: NA; V: TRBV30; CDR3: CAWSGPGGVYGYTF; DNA: TGTGCCTGGAGTGGCCCAGGGGGCGTTTATGGCTACACCTTC
D: TRBD1; J: TRBJ2-7; size: NA; V: TRBV27; CDR3: CASSSGTGRHF; DNA: TGTGCCAGCAGTTCAGGGACAGGGAGGCACTTC
D: NA; J: TRBJ2-1; size: few; V: TRBV15; CDR3: CATSGYNEQFF; DNA: TGTGCCACCAGCGGCTACAATGAGCAGTTCTTC
D: TRBD1; J: TRBJ1-1; size: NA; V: TRBV11-2; CDR3: CASSLDGRWTGEAFF; DNA: TGTGCCAGCAGCTTAGATGGGCGGTGGACAGGCGAAGCTTTCTTT
D: NA; J: TRBJ1-1; size: NA; V: TRBV29-1; CDR3: CSARGMNTEAFF; DNA: TGCAGCGCCCGGGGTATGAACACTGAAGCTTTCTTT
D: TRBD2; J: TRBJ2-1; size: few; V: TRBV14; CDR3: CASSPRTGGRLSEQFF; DNA: TGTGCCAGCAGCCCTCGCACTGGCGGGAGGCTGAGCGAGCAGTTCTTC
D: TRBD1; J: TRBJ2-7; size: NA; V: TRBV27; CDR3: CASSLMWDRVPEQYF; DNA: TGTGCCAGCAGTTTAATGTGGGACAGGGTCCCCGAGCAGTACTTC